The 30 T cell receptor beta chains below come from one sample, sequenced in a study of identical twins. TCRdb redid the calling of the 5' RACE reads with MiXCR, one entry per CDR3 protein. The repertoire holds roughly 1,500,000 distinct CDR3 sequences, with roughly 35% as singletons. The source material was cord blood. These receptors originate from a newborn girl in good health.

This clonotype occurred a few times. This rearrangement joins TRBV11-2 to TRBJ2-3, with TRBD2 matching over 11 bases. The CDR3 has 18 residues. Germline V CDR1 and CDR2: SGHAT, FQNNGV. Trimming at V came to 5 bases and at J to 2 bases, leaving 12 bases not matched to a gene. The CDR3 reads CASSPTRGLAAITDTQYF. In DNA, the CDR3 is TGTGCCAGCAGCCCTACCCGGGGACTAGCGGCCATCACAGATACGCAGTATTTT.

This clonotype was recorded a few times. The chain recombines TRBV29-1 with TRBJ1-1; no clear D. Germline CDR1 is SQVTM and CDR2 is ANQGSEA. Trimming cost V 6 bases and J 4 bases, with 6 bases left between them. The CDR3 extends over 10 amino acids. CDR3 nucleotides: TGCAGCGTCGTGCTCACTGAAGCTTTCTTT. This gives the protein CSVVLTEAFF.

This clonotype was counted between two and nine times. The chain combines TRBV12-3 or TRBV12-4 with TRBJ1-6; tentatively, D is TRBD1 (6 bases). The CDR3 runs 15 residues. The germline V and J ends were trimmed by 5 bases and 2 bases, with 10 bases remaining between them. This CDR3 is CASSRQATYNSPLHF. The CDR3 nucleotides read TGTGCCAGCAGTCGACAGGCGACCTATAATTCACCCCTCCACTTT.

The chain carries TRBV20-1 and TRBJ2-3; 13 nucleotides agree with TRBD2. Germline CDR1 and CDR2: DFQATT and SNEGSKA (reference sequence). Germline trimming cut 5 bases from V and 6 bases from J; bases unmatched to any gene: 11. The length of the CDR3 is 16 residues. CDR3 bases: TGCAGTGCTGGAGCACCACTAGCGGGGGGGCTCGATACGCAGTATTTT. This sequence encodes CSAGAPLAGGLDTQYF.

J is TRBJ1-6 and V is TRBV4-2, with D perhaps TRBD1 (5 bases). V was trimmed by 4 bases and J by 5 bases, leaving 9 bases between them. The CDR3 runs to 14 residues. The germline V gene encodes CDR1 LGHNA and CDR2 YNFKEQ. The CDR3 region is CASSRRGNNSPLHF. CDR3 DNA: TGTGCCAGCAGCCGAAGGGGAAATAATTCACCCCTCCACTTT.

CDR3 DNA sequence: TGTGCCATCAGTGAGGGACATCAAGGGGATGGCTACACCTTC. Its translation is CAISEGHQGDGYTF. V is TRBV10-3 and J is TRBJ1-2, with D possibly matching TRBD1 (5 bases). The CDR3 totals 14 residues. Germline V gene data show CDR1 as ENHRY and CDR2 as SYGVKD. Trimming removed 2 bases at V and 6 bases at J, with 13 bases between.

This chain links TRBV29-1 with TRBJ2-4, with D perhaps TRBD2 (7 bases). CDR3 size: 13 residues. The V end lost 5 bases, the J end lost 13 bases, and 21 bases lay between the germline ends. Germline-derived CDR1 and CDR2 are SQVTM and ANQGSEA. The CDR3 DNA reads as TGCAGCGTTTGGGGGGGGCGGACGGGAGAGCAGTACTTC. Protein product: CSVWGGRTGEQYF. The full variable domain, rest sourced from reference TRBV29-1 and TRBJ2-4, is SAVISQKPSRDICQRGTSLTIQCQVDSQVTMMFWYRQQPGQSLTLIATANQGSEATYESGFVIDKFPISRPNLTFSTLTVSNMSPEDSSIYLCSVWGGRTGEQYFGAGTRLSVL.

This clonotype has a handful of counts. J is TRBJ2-3 and V is TRBV6-4, with D possibly being TRBD2 (6 bases). CDR1 and CDR2 from the germline V gene are MRHNA and SNTAGT. This CDR3 contains 16 residues. V lost 3 bases and J lost 5, with 18 bases in between. The CDR3 DNA is TGTGCCAGCAGTGAGCGGGGTGTCAACTGGGGAGATACGCAGTATTTT. It translates to CASSERGVNWGDTQYF.

Turning to this clonotype: Mismatch with germline at one junction end may stem from a read error. V usage is TRBV27 and J usage is TRBJ2-3, with D uncertain. Germline CDR1 reads MNHEY; CDR2 reads SMNVEV (reference sequence). This CDR3 has 14 amino acids. CDR3 in amino acids: CGSSQWEATDTQYF. The CDR3, as DNA: TGTGGCAGCAGCCAGTGGGAAGCAACAGATACGCAGTATTTT.

Note on this clonotype: This could be a read error, since a much larger clone is one nucleotide away. The chain employs TRBV3-1 and TRBJ2-1; D is uncertain. The J call is uncertain, as TRBJ2-7 better fits the DNA end. The CDR3 loop spans 13 amino acids. In germline, CDR1 is LGHDT, CDR2 YNNKEL (reference sequence). CDR3 amino acids: CASSQDEYNEQYF. DNA for the CDR3: TGTGCCAGCAGCCAAGATGAGTACAATGAGCAGTACTTC.

This clonotype was seen a few times. The chain links TRBV6-5 to TRBJ2-3; the D call may be TRBD1 or TRBD2 (6 bases each). The V gene lost 0 bases and the J gene lost 6 bases, with 10 bases spanning the gap. Germline lookup yields CDR1 MNHEY and CDR2 SVGAGI. The CDR3 covers 14 residues. CDR3 loop: CASSYSNGGDTQYF. The CDR3 DNA is TGTGCCAGCAGTTACTCGAACGGGGGCGATACGCAGTATTTT.

The V and J genes are TRBV11-2 and TRBJ2-1; D uncertain. Trimming shortened V by 5 bases and J by 13 bases, and 12 bases separated the two germline ends. The CDR3 covers 11 residues. Looked up from germline, CDR1 is SGHAT and CDR2 is FQNNGV. In nucleotides, the CDR3 is TGTGCCAGCAGCATGACGGAGACCCAGTTCTTC. It translates to CASSMTETQFF. Combining the CDR3 with reference TRBV11-2 and TRBJ2-1 gives the whole variable domain EAGVAQSPRYKIIEKRQSVAFWCNPISGHATLYWYQQILGQGPKLLIQFQNNGVVDDSQLPKDRFSAERLKGVDSTLKIQPAKLEDSAVYLCASSMTETQFFGPGTRLTVL.

The CDR3 spells CASSYRTGREETQYF. CDR3 sequence (DNA): TGCGCCAGCAGCTATAGAACCGGGCGGGAAGAGACCCAGTACTTC. The chain uses TRBV5-1 and TRBJ2-4; perhaps TRBD2 as D (5 bases). The DNA end is more similar to TRBJ2-5, so the J call may be wrong. The CDR3 spans 15 residues. Germline-derived CDR1 and CDR2 are SGHRS and YFSETQ.

The V gene is TRBV7-9, the J gene TRBJ2-7; possible D gene TRBD2, 5 bases. Trimming pared 3 bases from V and 6 bases from J, leaving 12 bases between. This CDR3 has 13 residues. From germline, CDR1 is SEHNR and CDR2 FQNEAQ (reference sequence). CDR3 sequence: CASSLNGESEQYF. The CDR3 DNA sequence: TGTGCCAGCAGCTTGAATGGGGAGAGCGAGCAGTACTTC.

For the CDR3, the DNA is TGTGCCAGCAGCTTCAGGGGGTCGGGCGAAAAACTGTTTTTT. It is translated as CASSFRGSGEKLFF. V is TRBV7-9 and J is TRBJ1-4; 7 bases line up with TRBD1. The germline V gene has CDR1 SEHNR and CDR2 FQNEAQ (reference sequence). V trimming: 3 bases; J trimming: 8 bases; junction bases outside the gene matches: 6. This CDR3 has 14 amino acids.

This clonotype came up a few times. The V and J genes are TRBV20-1 and TRBJ2-1; D not resolved. The ends were cut back, 1 base at V and 8 bases at J, with 18 bases in the middle. Germline V gene sequence: CDR1 DFQATT, CDR2 SNEGSKA (reference sequence). The CDR3 runs 15 residues. The DNA of the CDR3 is TGCAGTGCTAGAGGTGGCGACGCGGCGTGGGATGAGCAGTTCTTC. Amino acids: CSARGGDAAWDEQFF.

This clonotype has only a few counts. The gene calls are TRBV29-1 and TRBJ1-2; possible D gene TRBD1, 6 bases. Trimming removed 6 bases from V and 6 bases from J, with 23 bases in between. CDR3 length: 15 residues. CDR1 and CDR2 from the germline V gene are SQVTM and ANQGSEA. CDR3 in DNA: TGCAGCGTCCGACGCCACCTCACGGAGGGGGATGGCTACACCTTC. It encodes CSVRRHLTEGDGYTF.

V and J are TRBV29-1 and TRBJ1-2, with no clear D. Germline CDR1 reads SQVTM; CDR2 reads ANQGSEA. V lost 4 bases, J lost 3 bases, and 15 bases lay in between. The CDR3 length is 14 residues. This chain's CDR3 is CSVVALGADYGYTF. The DNA of the CDR3 is TGCAGCGTTGTAGCATTAGGAGCAGACTATGGCTACACCTTC.

The chain uses TRBV10-3 and TRBJ1-2; 10 bases line up with TRBD1. Germline-derived CDR1 and CDR2 are ENHRY and SYGVKD. This CDR3 comprises 13 residues. Germline trimming cut 3 bases from V and 6 bases from J; bases unmatched to any gene: 1. The CDR3 loop reads CAISEGQGDGYTF. CDR3 nucleotide sequence: TGTGCCATCAGTGAAGGACAGGGGGATGGCTACACCTTC.

The chain is built from TRBV7-9 and TRBJ2-3; TRBD1 matches at 7 bases. The CDR3 totals 16 residues. Germline trimming cut 3 bases from V and 2 bases from J; bases unmatched to any gene: 8. Germline V gene data show CDR1 as SEHNR and CDR2 as FQNEAQ (reference sequence). The CDR3 protein is CASSFTDGQVTDTQYF. The CDR3 bases are TGTGCCAGCAGCTTCACCGATGGACAGGTCACAGATACGCAGTATTTT.

This clonotype occurred a few times. The chain uses TRBV24-1 and TRBJ1-2, with D tentatively TRBD1 (6 bases). The ends were cut back, 9 bases at V and 4 bases at J, with 11 bases in the middle. The CDR3 extends over 12 amino acids. Germline V CDR1 and CDR2: KGHDR, SFDVKD. CDR3 coding DNA: TGTGCCACCGGGACATCGACCTATGGCTACACCTTC. As protein: CATGTSTYGYTF.

V gene TRBV28 combines with J gene TRBJ2-1; TRBD1 aligns across 7 bases. The DNA matches TRBJ2-7 better at its end, which makes the J call doubtful. Germline assignment: CDR1 MDHEN and CDR2 SYDVKM. The CDR3 contains 15 residues. The CDR3 loop is CASRADRETYNEQYF. The CDR3 DNA sequence: TGTGCCAGCAGGGCTGACAGGGAGACCTACAATGAGCAGTACTTC.

The gene calls are TRBV7-9 and TRBJ2-3, with 7 bases aligning to TRBD2. This CDR3 is 14 amino acids long. Germline V gene lookup returns CDR1 SEHNR and CDR2 FQNEAQ (reference sequence). V trimming: 4 bases; J trimming: 2 bases; junction bases outside the gene matches: 3. CDR3 coding DNA: TGTGCCAGCAGCTCTAGCGGAAACACAGATACGCAGTATTTT. Protein product: CASSSSGNTDTQYF.

The gene calls are TRBV29-1 and TRBJ1-5; 9 nucleotides align to TRBD1. Germline V gene sequence: CDR1 SQVTM, CDR2 ANQGSEA. V shed 4 bases and J 0 bases; nucleotides not matched to a gene: 1. The CDR3 is 14 residues long. CDR3 nucleotide sequence: TGCAGCGTTGGGACAGGGGTTAGCAATCAGCCCCAGCATTTT. Residues: CSVGTGVSNQPQHF.

V gene TRBV4-1 combines with J gene TRBJ1-2; 9 nucleotides line up with TRBD1. CDR3 size: 16 residues. CDR1 is MGHRA and CDR2 is YSYEKL in the germline V gene. V dropped 3 bases and J dropped 5; count of bases not matched to a gene: 10. As DNA, the CDR3 is TGCGCCAGCAGCCATTCACTAGGACAGGGGCTTTATGGCTACACCTTC. Translating gives CASSHSLGQGLYGYTF.

There are a few counts of this clonotype. The chain links TRBV7-2 to TRBJ2-5; D may be TRBD1 (5 bases). CDR1 and CDR2 (germline): SGHTA, FQGNSA. Trimming removed 3 bases at V and 7 bases at J, with 9 bases between. The length of the CDR3 is 12 residues. CDR3 sequence (DNA): TGTGCCAGCAGCTTTTACCAGGGGACCCAGTACTTC. Translation: CASSFYQGTQYF.

J is TRBJ2-3 and V is TRBV20-1; weak D call: TRBD2 (7 bases). Germline V gives CDR1 DFQATT, CDR2 SNEGSKA (reference sequence). The CDR3 runs 14 residues. CDR3 nucleotide sequence: TGCAGCGGTCGGGGGGCAATCAACACAGATACGCAGTATTTT. It codes for CSGRGAINTDTQYF.

The V call is TRBV2, the J call TRBJ2-1; D is perhaps TRBD2 (5 bases). This CDR3 has 21 residues. Trimming pared 0 bases from V and 0 bases from J, leaving 24 bases between. Germline assignment: CDR1 SNHLY and CDR2 FYNNEI. The CDR3 here is CASSEALRGLRSTSSYNEQFF. The CDR3 nucleotides read TGTGCCAGCAGTGAAGCGCTTCGGGGTTTGCGCTCGACGAGCTCCTACAATGAGCAGTTCTTC.

This rearrangement joins TRBV5-4 to TRBJ2-1, with 11 positions matching TRBD2. Losses at the gene ends were 4 bases for V and 7 bases for J; bases not matched to a gene: 4. The CDR3 sequence is 14 residues long. Germline V gene sequence: CDR1 SGHNT, CDR2 YYREEE (reference sequence). The CDR3, as DNA: TGTGCCAGCAGCATTACTAGCGGGAGTAATGAGCAGTTCTTC. This sequence encodes CASSITSGSNEQFF.

The genes are TRBV20-1 and TRBJ1-5; 7 bases match TRBD1. CDR1 is DFQATT and CDR2 is SNEGSKA in the germline V gene (reference sequence). The V gene end was trimmed by 8 bases and the J gene end by 7 bases; junction bases not matched to a gene: 14. CDR3 length: 14 amino acids. CDR3 DNA sequence: TGCAGTTCGATACCCGGGACAGTGGGCCAGCCCCAGCATTTT. Its protein product is CSSIPGTVGQPQHF.